This T cell receptor (beta chain) was recovered during a study of technical replicates of blood from a few donors. The CDR3 is 15 residues long. Losses at the gene ends were 4 bases for V and 7 bases for J; bases not matched to a gene: 11. CDR1 and CDR2 (germline): SEHNR, FQNEAQ (reference sequence). Sequenced by immunoSEQ multiplex PCR; TCRdb stores in-frame clones only, minus some. The data contain tens of thousands of clones, 91% of them seen just once; the ten biggest clones take up roughly 0.38%. This chain uses TRBV7-9 with TRBJ2-7; 9 nucleotides match TRBD2. This receptor was taken from a human donor in good health. Some clones in this sample may be carry-over from other donors' samples. Material for sequencing was T cells isolated from PBMCs. The CDR3 sequence: CASSYLSGGIEEQYF. The DNA of the CDR3 is TGTGCCAGCAGCTACCTTAGCGGGGGTATCGAGGAGCAGTACTTC.